A single T cell receptor (beta chain) is shown here with its context. This sample is part of a study of cytomegalovirus exposure and HLA in healthy donors. Researchers ran the PCR with 60 Vbeta and 13 Jbeta primers. TCRdb's copy holds only in-frame clones and misses some; the assay was immunoSEQ multiplex PCR. The data hold roughly 120,000 clones, with roughly three quarters observed a single time. The receptor was derived from a man aged 50 or older in good health and CMV-seropositive. The sample comprised PBMCs.

Written as DNA, the CDR3 is TGTGCCAGCAGCCCCCCGGGGGGGTACGAGCAGTACTTC. Its protein product is CASSPPGGYEQYF. The rearrangement joins TRBV27 to TRBJ2-7; 8 bases are shared with TRBD2. The germline V gene has CDR1 MNHEY and CDR2 SMNVEV (reference sequence). The CDR3 is made up of 13 amino acids. J was trimmed by 4 bases and V by 6 bases; bases with no gene match: 5.